Below, 3 T cell receptor beta chains from the same sample are listed, as sequenced in a study of blood T cell repertoires in COVID-19. The data were produced by immunoSEQ multiplex PCR, yet TCRdb's version contains in-frame clones alone and is incomplete. This sample has about 130,000 clones, with 90% found just once. Material for sequencing was peripheral blood. Receptors were obtained from a man aged 45-65 years with active COVID-19.

V usage is TRBV7-9 and J usage is TRBJ2-3, with 10 positions matching TRBD2. CDR1 is SEHNR and CDR2 is FQNEAQ in the germline V gene (reference sequence). This CDR3 region has 16 residues. Losses at the gene ends were 5 bases for V and 4 bases for J; bases not matched to a gene: 9. CDR3 in DNA: TGTGCCAGCAGCAGATCTAGCGGGAGAGTTTCAGATACGCAGTATTTT. Its translation: CASSRSSGRVSDTQYF.

The chain links TRBV5-4 to TRBJ2-5; possibly TRBD2 for D (5 bases). Trimming removed 0 bases at V and 2 bases at J, with 8 bases between. Germline V gives CDR1 SGHNT, CDR2 YYREEE (reference sequence). CDR3 length: 14 residues. The DNA of the CDR3 is TGTGCCAGCAGCTTGGTGAGCGGTCAAGAGACCCAGTACTTC. Its translation: CASSLVSGQETQYF.

V usage is TRBV16 and J usage is TRBJ2-7, with D uncertain. Germline CDR1 and CDR2: KGHSY and FQNENV. The ends were cut back, 4 bases at V and 1 base at J, with 14 bases in the middle. The CDR3 has 15 residues. CDR3 coding DNA: TGTGCCAGCAGCCTCCAGGTGGGCATTTCCTACGAGCAGTACGTC. Encoded protein: CASSLQVGISYEQYV.